The clone carrying this T cell receptor (beta chain) was picked up many times. Its antigen is unidentified. Using RNA transcripts as the source, TCR beta CDR3 regions were amplified. A set of HTBI primers served as the primers for a first-round RT-PCR of the TCR CDR3. TCRdb independently ran MiXCR on the multiplex PCR reads; one entry per CDR3 protein. The sample comprises over 400,000 distinct CDR3 sequences, roughly 15% of which are singletons, and around 13% rests with the top ten. Ophthalmopathy cases scored 3 or more on the Clinical Activity Score and 4 or more on NOSPECS grade, with duration below 3 months. The authors obtained PBMCs from about 9 ml of fresh peripheral blood. The ends were cut back, 3 bases at V and 2 bases at J, with 7 bases in the middle. The CDR3 loop spans 13 amino acids. Germline lookup yields CDR1 KGHSH and CDR2 LQKENI. The sample comes from a study of T cells in Graves' hyperthyroidism and ophthalmopathy. Study-level findings and limits: Blood also contained most expanded thyroid clonotypes above 0.001.

The sequence was collected from a man aged 18 to 30 with Graves' ophthalmopathy. Material for sequencing was blood. This chain links TRBV18 with TRBJ1-2; unclear D gene. CDR3 protein: CASSPTTNYGYTF. The DNA of the CDR3 is TGTGCCAGCTCACCCACCACGAACTATGGCTACACCTTC.